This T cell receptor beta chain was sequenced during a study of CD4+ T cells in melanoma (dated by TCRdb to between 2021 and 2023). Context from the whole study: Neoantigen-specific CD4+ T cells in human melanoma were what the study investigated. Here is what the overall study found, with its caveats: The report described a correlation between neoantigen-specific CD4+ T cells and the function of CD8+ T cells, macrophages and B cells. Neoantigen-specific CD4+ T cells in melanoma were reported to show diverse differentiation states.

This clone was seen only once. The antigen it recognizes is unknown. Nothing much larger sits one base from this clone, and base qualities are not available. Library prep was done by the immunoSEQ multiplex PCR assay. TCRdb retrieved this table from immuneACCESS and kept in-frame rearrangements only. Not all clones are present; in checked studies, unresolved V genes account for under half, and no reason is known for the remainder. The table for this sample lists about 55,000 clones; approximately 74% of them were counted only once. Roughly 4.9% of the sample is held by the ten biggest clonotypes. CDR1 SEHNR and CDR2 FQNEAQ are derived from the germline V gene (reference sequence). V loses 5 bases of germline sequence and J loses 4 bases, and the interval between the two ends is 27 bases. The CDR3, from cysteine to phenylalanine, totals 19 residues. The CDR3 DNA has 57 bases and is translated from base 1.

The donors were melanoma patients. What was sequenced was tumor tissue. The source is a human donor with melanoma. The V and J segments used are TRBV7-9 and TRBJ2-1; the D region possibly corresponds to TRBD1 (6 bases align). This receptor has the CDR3 CASSQTARRDTVFYNEQFF. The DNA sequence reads TGTGCCAGCAGCCAGACGGCGCGCAGGGACACCGTTTTTTACAATGAGCAGTTCTTC.